This TCR beta chain was captured by sequencing in a study of T cells in Graves' hyperthyroidism and ophthalmopathy. The CDR3 regions of TCR beta were amplified from RNA transcripts. The HTBI primer set was used in a first-round RT-PCR of the TCR CDR3. From the multiplex PCR reads, TCRdb called clonotypes with MiXCR, one entry per CDR3 protein. The data show 300,000 to 350,000 distinct CDR3 sequences, with 20% to 25% seen just once and roughly 52% held by the top ten. Trimming removed 3 bases at V and 3 bases at J, with 11 bases between. Germline loops: CDR1 MNHEY, CDR2 SMNVEV (reference sequence). The length of the CDR3 is 15 residues. Every diagnosis used clinical symptoms, serum thyroxine and TRAb, thyroid ultrasound and orbital computed tomography. About this clonotype: Antigen unknown. A much larger clone sits a single nucleotide away, making a read error possible.

Overall study findings and caveats: Most clonotypes expanded in the thyroid (above 0.001) were also present in blood.

The TCR was taken from a woman aged 50 to 60 with Graves' hyperthyroidism. This chain connects TRBV27 to TRBJ2-2; D remains unclear. What was sequenced was blood. The DNA of the CDR3 is TGTGCCAGCAGTTTGGTTAGAGCCTACACCGGGGAGCTGTTTTTT. Encoded protein: CASSLVRAYTGELFF.